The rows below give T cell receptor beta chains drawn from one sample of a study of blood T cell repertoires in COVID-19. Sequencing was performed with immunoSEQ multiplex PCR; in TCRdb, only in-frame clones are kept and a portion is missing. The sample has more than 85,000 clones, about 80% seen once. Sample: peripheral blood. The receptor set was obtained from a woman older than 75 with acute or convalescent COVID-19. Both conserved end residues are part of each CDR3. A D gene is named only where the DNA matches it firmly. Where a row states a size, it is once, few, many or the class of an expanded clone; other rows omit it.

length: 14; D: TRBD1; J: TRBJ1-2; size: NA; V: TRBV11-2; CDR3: CASSLDRDAYGYTF; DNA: TGTGCCAGCAGCCTTGACAGGGATGCCTATGGCTACACCTTC
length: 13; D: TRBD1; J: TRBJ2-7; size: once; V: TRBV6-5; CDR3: CASSSQGRYEQYF; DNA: TGTGCCAGCAGTTCACAGGGGCGGTACGAGCAGTACTTC
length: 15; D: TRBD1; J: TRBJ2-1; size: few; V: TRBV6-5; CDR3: CASSYSMTQGNEQFF; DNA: TGTGCCAGCAGTTACTCAATGACACAGGGGAATGAGCAGTTCTTC
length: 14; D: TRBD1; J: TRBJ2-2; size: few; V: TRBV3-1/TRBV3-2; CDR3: CASSHTGQFGELFF; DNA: TGTGCCAGCAGCCATACGGGACAGTTCGGGGAGCTGTTTTTT
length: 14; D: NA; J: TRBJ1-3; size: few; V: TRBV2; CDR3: CATLLGRAGNTIYF; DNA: TGTGCCACCCTCTTGGGGAGGGCTGGAAACACCATATATTTT
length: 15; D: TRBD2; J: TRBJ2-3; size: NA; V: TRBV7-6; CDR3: CASSPLAGSTDTQYF; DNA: TGTGCCAGCAGCCCACTAGCGGGAAGCACAGATACGCAGTATTTT
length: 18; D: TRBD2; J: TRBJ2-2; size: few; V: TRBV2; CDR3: CASSAYGTSGGRIGELFF; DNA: TGTGCCAGCAGTGCTTACGGGACTAGCGGGGGGCGAATCGGGGAGCTGTTTTTT
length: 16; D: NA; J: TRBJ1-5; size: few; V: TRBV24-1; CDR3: CATSAGTLRGNQPQHF; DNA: TGTGCCACCAGTGCCGGGACTCTACGGGGGAATCAGCCCCAGCATTTT
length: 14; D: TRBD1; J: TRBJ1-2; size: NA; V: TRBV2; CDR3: CASSPGGSNYGYTF; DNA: TGTGCCAGCAGTCCAGGGGGCAGTAACTATGGCTACACCTTC
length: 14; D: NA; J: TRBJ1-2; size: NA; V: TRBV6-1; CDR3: CASSEVGGAGGYTF; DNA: TGTGCCAGCAGTGAAGTAGGGGGGGCGGGCGGCTACACCTTC
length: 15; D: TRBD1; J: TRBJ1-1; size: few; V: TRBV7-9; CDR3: CASSPPGQGSSEAFF; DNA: TGTGCCAGCAGCCCGCCGGGACAGGGTTCATCTGAAGCTTTCTTT
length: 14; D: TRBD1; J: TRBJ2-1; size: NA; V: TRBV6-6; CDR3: CAISTGDVNNEQFF; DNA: TGTGCCATCTCAACAGGGGATGTAAACAATGAGCAGTTCTTC
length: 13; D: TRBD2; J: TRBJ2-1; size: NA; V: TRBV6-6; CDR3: CASSRLASNEQFF; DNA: TGTGCCAGCAGTCGACTAGCGTCCAATGAGCAGTTCTTC
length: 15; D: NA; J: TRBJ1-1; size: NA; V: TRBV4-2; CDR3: CASSQDHNTWGGAFF; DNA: TGTGCCAGCAGCCAAGATCATAACACCTGGGGGGGAGCTTTCTTT
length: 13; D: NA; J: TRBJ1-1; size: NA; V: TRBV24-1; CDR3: CATRNRGNTEAFF; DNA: TGTGCCACCAGGAACCGGGGGAACACTGAAGCTTTCTTT
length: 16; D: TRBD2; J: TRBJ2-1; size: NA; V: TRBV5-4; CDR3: CASSRGGAGAYNEQFF; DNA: TGTGCCAGCAGCCGGGGGGGGGCTGGAGCCTACAATGAGCAGTTCTTC
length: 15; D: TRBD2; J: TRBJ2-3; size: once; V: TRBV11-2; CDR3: CASSDSTSGGDTQYF; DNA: TGTGCCAGCAGCGACTCGACTAGCGGGGGGGATACGCAGTATTTT
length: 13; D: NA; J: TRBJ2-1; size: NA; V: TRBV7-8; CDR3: CASSLGWSNEQFF; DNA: TGTGCCAGCAGCTTAGGCTGGAGCAATGAGCAGTTCTTC
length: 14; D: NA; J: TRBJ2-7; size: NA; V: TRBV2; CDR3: CASSERGFSYEQYF; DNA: TGTGCCAGCAGTGAAAGGGGATTTTCCTACGAGCAGTACTTC
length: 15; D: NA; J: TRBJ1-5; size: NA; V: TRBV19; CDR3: CASSIVAGENQPQHF; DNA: TGTGCCAGTAGTATAGTGGCAGGGGAGAATCAGCCCCAGCATTTT
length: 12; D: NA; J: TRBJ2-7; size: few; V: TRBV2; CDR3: CASTGDFYEQYF; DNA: TGTGCCAGCACTGGCGACTTCTACGAGCAGTACTTC
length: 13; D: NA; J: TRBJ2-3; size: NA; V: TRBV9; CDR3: CASNPSGTDTQYF; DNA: TGTGCCAGCAATCCTAGCGGCACAGATACGCAGTATTTT
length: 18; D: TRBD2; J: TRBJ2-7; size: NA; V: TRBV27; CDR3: CASSPAGTSGRGAYEQYF; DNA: TGTGCCAGCAGCCCTGCCGGGACTAGCGGGAGAGGGGCCTACGAGCAGTACTTC
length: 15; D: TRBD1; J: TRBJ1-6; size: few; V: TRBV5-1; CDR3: CASRTGDGGNSPLHF; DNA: TGCGCCAGCAGGACAGGGGACGGCGGTAATTCACCCCTCCACTTT
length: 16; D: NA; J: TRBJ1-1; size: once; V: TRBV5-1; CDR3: CASSSGDPRANTEAFF; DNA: TGCGCCAGCAGCTCTGGGGATCCCAGGGCTAACACTGAAGCTTTCTTT
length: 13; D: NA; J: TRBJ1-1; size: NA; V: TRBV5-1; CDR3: CASSPNSDTEAFF; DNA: TGCGCCAGCAGCCCTAACAGTGACACTGAAGCTTTCTTT
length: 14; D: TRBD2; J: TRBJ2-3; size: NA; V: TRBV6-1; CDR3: CASKNSGNADTQYF; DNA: TGTGCCAGCAAAAATAGCGGGAACGCAGATACGCAGTATTTT
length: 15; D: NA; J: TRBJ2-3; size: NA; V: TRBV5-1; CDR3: CASSLVGRVADTQYF; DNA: TGCGCCAGCAGCTTGGTAGGCAGGGTTGCAGATACGCAGTATTTT
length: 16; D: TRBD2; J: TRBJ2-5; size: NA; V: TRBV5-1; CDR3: CASSSQGLAGGETQYF; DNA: TGCGCCAGCAGCTCTCAGGGACTAGCGGGGGGAGAGACCCAGTACTTC
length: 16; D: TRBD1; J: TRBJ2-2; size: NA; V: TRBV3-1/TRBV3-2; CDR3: CASSQGTGGLAGELFF; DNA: TGTGCCAGCAGCCAGGGAACAGGGGGGCTGGCCGGGGAGCTGTTTTTT
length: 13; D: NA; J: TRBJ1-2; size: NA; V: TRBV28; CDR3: CASSLPRDYGYTF; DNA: TGTGCCAGCAGTTTGCCCAGGGATTATGGCTACACCTTC
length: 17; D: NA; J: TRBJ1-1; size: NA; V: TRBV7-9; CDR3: CASSLRQGSSGNTEAFF; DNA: TGTGCCAGCAGCTTAAGGCAGGGGAGTTCGGGGAACACTGAAGCTTTCTTT
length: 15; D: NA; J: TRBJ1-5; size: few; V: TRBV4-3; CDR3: CASSQALYSNQPQHF; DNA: TGCGCCAGCAGCCAAGCTCTTTATAGCAATCAGCCCCAGCATTTT
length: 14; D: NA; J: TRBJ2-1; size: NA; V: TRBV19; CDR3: CASSIGGDMVEQFF; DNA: TGTGCCAGTAGTATAGGGGGAGATATGGTTGAGCAGTTCTTC
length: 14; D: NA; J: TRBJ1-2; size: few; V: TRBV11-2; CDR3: CASSLGLLDYGYTF; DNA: TGTGCCAGCAGCTTAGGGCTGCTGGACTATGGCTACACCTTC
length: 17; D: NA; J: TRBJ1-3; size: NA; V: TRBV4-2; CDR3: CASSQDGRPSSGNTIYF; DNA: TGTGCCAGCAGCCAAGATGGGCGCCCCAGCTCTGGAAACACCATATATTTT
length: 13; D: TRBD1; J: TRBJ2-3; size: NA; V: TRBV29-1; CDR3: CSGLQGRTDTQYF; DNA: TGCAGCGGCCTACAGGGGCGCACAGATACGCAGTATTTT
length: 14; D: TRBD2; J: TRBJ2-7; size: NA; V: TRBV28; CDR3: CASSSVGREYEQYF; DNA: TGTGCCAGCAGTTCGGTCGGGAGGGAGTACGAGCAGTACTTC
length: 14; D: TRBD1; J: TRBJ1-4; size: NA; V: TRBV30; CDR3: CAWAPGQGHEKLFF; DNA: TGTGCCTGGGCTCCGGGACAGGGGCATGAAAAACTGTTTTTT
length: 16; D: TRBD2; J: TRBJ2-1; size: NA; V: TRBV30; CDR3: CAWSLSGLAGRREQFF; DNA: TGTGCCTGGAGTCTCTCGGGACTAGCGGGAAGGCGTGAGCAGTTCTTC
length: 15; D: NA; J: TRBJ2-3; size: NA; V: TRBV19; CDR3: CASSTIGGATDTQYF; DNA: TGTGCCAGTAGCACTATCGGTGGGGCTACAGATACGCAGTATTTT
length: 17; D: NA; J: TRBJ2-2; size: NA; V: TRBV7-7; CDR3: CASSSRVPLANSRGAVF; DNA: TGTGCTAGCAGCTCTAGAGTGCCCTTAGCAAACAGCCGGGGAGCTGTTTTT
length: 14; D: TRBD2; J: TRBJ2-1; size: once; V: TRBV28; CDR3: CASRPSGGYNEQFF; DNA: TGTGCCAGCAGGCCTAGCGGGGGGTACAATGAGCAGTTCTTC
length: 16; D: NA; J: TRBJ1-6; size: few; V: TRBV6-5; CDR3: CASSYSGVSYNSPLHF; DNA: TGTGCCAGCAGTTACTCAGGGGTGTCCTATAATTCACCCCTCCACTTT
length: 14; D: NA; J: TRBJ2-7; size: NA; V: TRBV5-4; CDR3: CASSRPSGAYEQYF; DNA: TGTGCCAGCAGCCGCCCCTCGGGAGCCTACGAGCAGTACTTC
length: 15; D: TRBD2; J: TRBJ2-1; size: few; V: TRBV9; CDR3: CASSPGGLAGGAQFF; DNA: TGTGCCAGCAGCCCGGGGGGGCTAGCGGGGGGTGCCCAGTTCTTC
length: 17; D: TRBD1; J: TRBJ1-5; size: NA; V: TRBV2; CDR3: CASSPPLPGQGNQPQHF; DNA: TGTGCCAGCAGTCCGCCCTTGCCGGGACAGGGCAATCAGCCCCAGCATTTT
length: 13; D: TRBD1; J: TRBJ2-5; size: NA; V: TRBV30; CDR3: CAWSRDSQETQYF; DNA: TGTGCCTGGAGTAGGGACAGCCAAGAGACCCAGTACTTC
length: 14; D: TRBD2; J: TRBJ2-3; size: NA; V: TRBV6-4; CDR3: CASGPGLAKDTQYF; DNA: TGTGCCAGCGGACCGGGACTAGCGAAAGATACGCAGTATTTT